This T cell receptor beta chain was captured by sequencing in a study of shared T cell receptors in the human thymus. Generated by immunoSEQ multiplex PCR, the TCRdb table keeps only in-frame clones and is missing some. The data contain approximately 730,000 clones, 80% to 90% of them seen just once; the ten biggest clones take up approximately 0.01%. CDR3 length equals 16 residues. The germline V gene has CDR1 SGHDT and CDR2 YYEEEE. V gave up 3 bases and J gave up 3 bases, with 16 bases separating them. The same sample was also studied in work on human thymus T cells.

This chain connects TRBV5-6 to TRBJ2-1; no clear D. This sequence originates from a girl in the first two years of life with a congenital heart defect. Sequenced sample: thymocytes. The CDR3 bases are TGTGCCAGCAGCTGCCGTAGTAATCCGCTCTACAATGAGCAGTTCTTC. Translation gives CASSCRSNPLYNEQFF.